The 23 T cell receptor beta chains listed next were all sequenced from one sample in a study of blood T cell repertoires in COVID-19. The protocol was immunoSEQ multiplex PCR, while the TCRdb copy is restricted to in-frame clones and leaves out a portion. The sample gives roughly 500,000 clones, roughly 90% of which show up once; less than 2% is in the top ten. The material sequenced was PBMCs or T cells enriched from blood (not recorded which). The receptors were gathered from a woman aged 40-49 years who had recovered from COVID-19.

The chain couples TRBV7-2 to TRBJ2-7; a possible D gene is TRBD2 (7 bases). Trimming took off 2 bases at V and 1 base at J, with 12 bases between the two ends. CDR1 and CDR2 (germline): SGHTA, FQGNSA. The CDR3 is 15 amino acids. CDR3 amino acids: CASSLWSGTSYEQYF. The CDR3 region has the DNA TGTGCCAGCAGCTTATGGAGCGGGACATCCTACGAGCAGTACTTC.

The V and J genes are TRBV10-2 and TRBJ1-2, with 9 bases that match TRBD1. Per the germline V gene, CDR1 is WSHSY and CDR2 is SAAADI. This CDR3 is 14 amino acids long. Losses at the gene ends were 8 bases for V and 3 bases for J; bases not matched to a gene: 7. In nucleotides, the CDR3 is TGCGCCAGCGGGGGGCGGACAGGGGACTATGGCTACACCTTC. The encoded protein is CASGGRTGDYGYTF.

The chain joins TRBV7-8 to TRBJ1-4; no reliable D call. CDR1 SGHVS and CDR2 FQNEAQ come from the germline V gene. V shed 4 bases and J shed 4 bases, with 4 bases lying between them. This CDR3 contains 12 residues. The CDR3 DNA reads as TGTGCCAGCAGCTCGGGTAATGAAAAACTGTTTTTT. This codes for CASSSGNEKLFF.

The rearrangement joins TRBV10-2 to TRBJ2-2, with 8 bases aligning to TRBD2. The junction had 6 bases not matched to a gene; V was cut back by 6 bases and J by 0 bases. The CDR3 spans 16 residues. Germline V lookup: CDR1 WSHSY, CDR2 SAAADI. The CDR3 DNA is TGCGCCAGCAGCGGGGGGGGACCAGCGAACACCGGGGAGCTGTTTTTT. Protein: CASSGGGPANTGELFF.

V is TRBV15 and J is TRBJ1-3, with D perhaps TRBD1 (6 bases). CDR3 length equals 14 residues. Germline assignment: CDR1 LNHNV and CDR2 YYDKDF (reference sequence). The V end was cut by 4 bases, the J end by 4 bases, with 11 bases between. The DNA for the CDR3 is TGTGCCACCAGCATCGAGGGGGACGGAAACACCATATATTTT. Encoded protein: CATSIEGDGNTIYF.

This clone was found once. This chain connects TRBV5-1 to TRBJ1-5, with D uncertain. Per the germline V gene, CDR1 is SGHRS and CDR2 is YFSETQ. CDR3 size: 14 residues. Trimming pared 4 bases from V and 3 bases from J, leaving 11 bases between. In DNA form, the CDR3 reads TGCGCCAGCAGCGTCGGGATGCCCAATCAGCCCCAGCATTTT. Translating gives CASSVGMPNQPQHF.

The CDR3 spells CASSTGQGASGYTF. The CDR3 region has the DNA TGTGCCAGCAGTACGGGACAGGGGGCATCTGGCTACACCTTC. The chain combines TRBV6-5 with TRBJ1-2, with TRBD1 identical over 12 bases. The length of the CDR3 is 14 residues. V shed 5 bases and J 7 bases; nucleotides not matched to a gene: 5. The germline CDR1 and CDR2 sequences are MNHEY and SVGAGI.

The chain joins TRBV7-2 to TRBJ2-1; TRBD1 matches 7 bases. V trimming: 3 bases; J trimming: 2 bases; junction bases outside the gene matches: 1. Per the germline V gene, CDR1 is SGHTA and CDR2 is FQGNSA. The CDR3 runs 14 residues. The CDR3 sequence: CASSFDRAYNEQFF. The CDR3 DNA reads as TGTGCCAGCAGCTTTGACAGGGCCTACAATGAGCAGTTCTTC. The whole variable domain, remainder taken from reference TRBV7-2 and TRBJ2-1, is GAGVSQSPSNKVTEKGKDVELRCDPISGHTALYWYRQSLGQGLEFLIYFQGNSAPDKSGLPSDRFSAERTGGSVSTLTIQRTQQEDSAVYLCASSFDRAYNEQFFGPGTRLTVL.

V usage is TRBV28 and J usage is TRBJ1-3; D call uncertain. Per germline, CDR1 MDHEN and CDR2 SYDVKM. The CDR3 spans 13 residues. The ends were cut back, 10 bases at V and 0 bases at J, with 10 bases in the middle. In DNA form, the CDR3 reads TGTGCCAACAACCGGGACTCTGGAAACACCATATATTTT. This sequence encodes CANNRDSGNTIYF. Using reference TRBV28 and TRBJ1-3 for the parts outside the CDR3, the full variable domain is DVKVTQSSRYLVKRTGEKVFLECVQDMDHENMFWYRQDPGLGLRLIYFSYDVKMKEKGDIPEGYSVSREKKERFSLILESASTNQTSMYLCANNRDSGNTIYFGEGSWLTVV.

The chain couples TRBV30 to TRBJ1-5; D ambiguous. Germline CDR1 GTSNPN, CDR2 SVGIG (reference sequence). The CDR3 spans 13 residues. The V end lost 1 base, the J end lost 2 bases, and 6 bases lay between the germline ends. CDR3 loop: CAWSDSGNQPQHF. DNA of the CDR3: TGTGCCTGGAGTGACAGTGGCAATCAGCCCCAGCATTTT.

V usage is TRBV6-2 or TRBV6-3 and J usage is TRBJ2-7, with TRBD1 as a possible D gene (5 bases). With 6 bases removed from V and 3 bases from J, the gap between germline ends came to 24 bases. Germline CDR1 is MNHEY and CDR2 is SVGEGT. The CDR3 has 17 amino acids. The CDR3 region is CASSLPPHRMANYEQYF. CDR3 bases: TGTGCCAGCAGCCTGCCACCGCACAGGATGGCTAACTACGAGCAGTACTTC.

The chain's CDR3 is CASKTGLGMNTEAFF. The CDR3 region has the DNA TGTGCCAGCAAAACAGGGTTAGGAATGAACACTGAAGCTTTCTTT. The J gene is TRBJ1-1, the V gene TRBV27; tentative D call: TRBD1 (6 bases). CDR3 size: 15 residues. V gave up 7 bases and J gave up 0 bases, with 15 bases separating them. CDR1 and CDR2 (germline): MNHEY, SMNVEV (reference sequence).

The chain couples TRBV4-2 to TRBJ2-7; D not certain. Germline-derived CDR1 and CDR2 are LGHNA and YNFKEQ. V lost 0 bases to trimming and J lost 2 bases, with 8 bases between them. This CDR3 has 14 amino acids. CDR3 sequence reads: CASSQERSTYEQYF. The CDR3 region has the DNA TGTGCCAGCAGCCAAGAACGGAGTACCTACGAGCAGTACTTC.

V gene TRBV6-6 combines with J gene TRBJ1-1; 7 nucleotides line up with TRBD1. The germline gives CDR1 MNHNY, CDR2 SVGAGI (reference sequence). The CDR3 spans 15 residues. Trimming took 2 bases from V and 2 from J; bases not matched to a gene: 5. The CDR3 here is CASSYLPGGNTEAFF. The CDR3, as DNA: TGTGCCAGCAGTTACCTCCCAGGGGGAAACACTGAAGCTTTCTTT.

CDR3 loop: CATSSWTGRETQYF. The CDR3, as DNA: TGTGCCACCAGCAGCTGGACAGGGAGGGAGACCCAGTACTTC. The rearrangement joins TRBV15 to TRBJ2-5, with 8 bases aligning to TRBD1. This CDR3 has 14 residues. The germline gives CDR1 LNHNV, CDR2 YYDKDF (reference sequence). With 3 bases clipped from V and 5 bases from J, the junction kept 5 bases outside the gene matches.

This clone is a singleton in its sample. The chain links TRBV7-6 to TRBJ2-7, with a tentative D call TRBD1 (6 bases). Germline V CDR1 and CDR2: SGHVS, FNYEAQ. V was clipped by 0 bases and J by 5 bases, with 14 bases between them. This CDR3 has 15 amino acids. CDR3 region: CASSLASRTEDEQYF. The CDR3 DNA sequence: TGTGCCAGCAGCTTAGCTAGTCGGACAGAGGACGAGCAGTACTTC.

The chain has TRBV30 and TRBJ1-2; D remains unclear. Trimming took off 1 base at V and 4 bases at J, with 10 bases between the two ends. CDR1 GTSNPN and CDR2 SVGIG come from the germline V gene (reference sequence). This CDR3 has 13 residues. CDR3 sequence (DNA): TGTGCCTGGAGTGGTGGCATCGTCTATGGCTACACCTTC. Translation: CAWSGGIVYGYTF.

This chain joins TRBV10-3 and TRBJ1-1, with D possibly being TRBD1 (6 bases). This CDR3 comprises 16 residues. Deletions cut 5 bases from V and 1 base from J, with 17 bases between. Germline V lookup: CDR1 ENHRY, CDR2 SYGVKD. CDR3 residues: CAISISRDISNTEAFF. DNA of the CDR3: TGTGCCATCAGTATAAGCAGGGACATTTCGAACACTGAAGCTTTCTTT.

The V gene is TRBV30, the J gene TRBJ1-2; 9 bases are shared with TRBD1. This CDR3 has 15 amino acids. CDR1 and CDR2 (germline): GTSNPN, SVGIG (reference sequence). The V and J ends lost 0 bases and 4 bases, in that order; junction bases with no gene match: 6. In DNA form, the CDR3 reads TGTGCCTGGAGTGTACAGGGGGCCAATGGCTATGGCTACACCTTC. Protein product: CAWSVQGANGYGYTF.

The chain has TRBV14 and TRBJ2-5; 7 bases agree with TRBD1. This CDR3 is 13 amino acids long. V gave up 6 bases and J gave up 5 bases; unmatched junction bases: 6. Germline-derived CDR1 and CDR2 are SGHDN and FVKESK. The DNA of the CDR3 is TGTGCCAGCAGAGAACAGGGGATGGAGACCCAGTACTTC. Translation gives CASREQGMETQYF.

The V gene is TRBV7-9, the J gene TRBJ1-4; no reliable D call. The CDR3 length is 14 residues. Germline V gene data show CDR1 as SEHNR and CDR2 as FQNEAQ (reference sequence). V lost 1 base, J lost 5 bases, and 8 bases lay in between. This CDR3 reads CASSLGSGNEKLFF. In nucleotides, the CDR3 is TGTGCCAGCAGCTTAGGCTCAGGCAATGAAAAACTGTTTTTT.

V usage is TRBV19 and J usage is TRBJ1-5; possibly TRBD1 for D (5 bases). Trimming pared 7 bases from V and 7 bases from J, leaving 20 bases between. The CDR3 spans 15 residues. Germline lookup yields CDR1 LNHDA and CDR2 SQIVND (reference sequence). CDR3 in amino acids: CASTPWGGSGQPQHF. The DNA of the CDR3 is TGTGCCAGTACCCCATGGGGGGGTTCAGGGCAGCCCCAGCATTTT.

The chain couples TRBV5-4 to TRBJ2-5; unclear D gene. V was clipped by 0 bases and J by 6 bases, with 9 bases between them. The CDR3 spans 13 residues. Per germline, CDR1 SGHNT and CDR2 YYREEE (reference sequence). CDR3 sequence (DNA): TGTGCCAGCAGCTTGGGAGCTGAAAAGACCCAGTACTTC. Protein product: CASSLGAEKTQYF.